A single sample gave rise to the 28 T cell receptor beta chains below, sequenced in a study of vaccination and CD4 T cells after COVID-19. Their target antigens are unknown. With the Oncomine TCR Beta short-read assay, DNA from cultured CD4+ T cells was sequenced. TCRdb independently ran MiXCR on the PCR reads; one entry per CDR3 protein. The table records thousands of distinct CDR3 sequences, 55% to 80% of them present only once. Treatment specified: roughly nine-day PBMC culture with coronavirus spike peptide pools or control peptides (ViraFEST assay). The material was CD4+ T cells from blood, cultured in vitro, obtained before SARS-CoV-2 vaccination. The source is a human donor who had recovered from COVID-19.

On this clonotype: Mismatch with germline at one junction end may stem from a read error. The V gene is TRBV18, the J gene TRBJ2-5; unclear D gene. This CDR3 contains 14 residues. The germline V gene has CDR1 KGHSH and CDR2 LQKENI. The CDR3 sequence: CPSSPQGSQETQYF. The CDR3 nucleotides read TGTCCCAGCTCACCACAAGGATCCCAAGAGACCCAGTACTTC.

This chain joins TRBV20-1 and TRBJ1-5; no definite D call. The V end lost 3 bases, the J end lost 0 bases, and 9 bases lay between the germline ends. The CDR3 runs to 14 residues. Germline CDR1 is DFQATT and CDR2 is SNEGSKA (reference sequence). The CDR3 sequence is CSARAGNSNQPQHF. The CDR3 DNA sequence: TGCAGTGCTAGGGCCGGGAATAGCAATCAGCCCCAGCATTTT.

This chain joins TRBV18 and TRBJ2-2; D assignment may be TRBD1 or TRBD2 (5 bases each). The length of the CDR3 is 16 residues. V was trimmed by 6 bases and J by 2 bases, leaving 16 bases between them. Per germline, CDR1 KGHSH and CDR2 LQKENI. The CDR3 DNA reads TGTGCCAGCTCCCGGCAGCGGACACAAAACACCGGGGAGCTGTTTTTT. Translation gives CASSRQRTQNTGELFF.

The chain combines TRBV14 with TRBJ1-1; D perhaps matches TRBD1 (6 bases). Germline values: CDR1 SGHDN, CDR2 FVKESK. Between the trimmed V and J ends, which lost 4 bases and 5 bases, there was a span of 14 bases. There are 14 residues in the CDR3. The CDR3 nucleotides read TGTGCCAGCAGCCCCACACGAGGGGGGACTGAAGCTTTCTTT. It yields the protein CASSPTRGGTEAFF.

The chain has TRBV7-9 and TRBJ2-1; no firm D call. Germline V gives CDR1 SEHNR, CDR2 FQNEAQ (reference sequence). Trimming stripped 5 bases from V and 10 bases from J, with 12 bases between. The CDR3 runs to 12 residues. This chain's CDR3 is CASSKAAGEQFF. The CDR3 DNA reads TGTGCCAGCAGCAAGGCTGCTGGGGAGCAGTTCTTC. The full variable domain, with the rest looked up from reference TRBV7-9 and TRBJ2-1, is DTGVSQNPRHKITKRGQNVTFRCDPISEHNRLYWYRQTLGQGPEFLTYFQNEAQLEKSRLLSDRFSAERPKGSFSTLEIQRTEQGDSAMYLCASSKAAGEQFFGPGTRLTVL.

This CDR3 reads CASSLREGDQPQHF. The CDR3 DNA sequence: TGCGCCAGCAGCCTACGAGAGGGAGATCAGCCCCAGCATTTT. The V and J genes are TRBV4-1 and TRBJ1-5; unclear D gene. Germline V gene data show CDR1 as MGHRA and CDR2 as YSYEKL. The CDR3 runs 14 residues. Trimming took off 4 bases at V and 5 bases at J, with 12 bases between the two ends.

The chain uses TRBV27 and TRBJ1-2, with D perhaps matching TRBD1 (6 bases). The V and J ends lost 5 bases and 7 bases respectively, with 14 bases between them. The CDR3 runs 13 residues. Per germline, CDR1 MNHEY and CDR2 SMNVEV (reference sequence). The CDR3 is CASSTSGRGGYTF. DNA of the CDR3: TGTGCCAGCAGTACCTCCGGCAGGGGTGGCTACACCTTC.

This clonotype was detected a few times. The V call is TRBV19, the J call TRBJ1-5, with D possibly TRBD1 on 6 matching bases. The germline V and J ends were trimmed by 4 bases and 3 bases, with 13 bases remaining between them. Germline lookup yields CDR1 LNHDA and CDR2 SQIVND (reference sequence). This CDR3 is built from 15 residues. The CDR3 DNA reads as TGTGCCAGTAGTAAGGGACAAAGTTACAATCAGCCCCAGCATTTT. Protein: CASSKGQSYNQPQHF. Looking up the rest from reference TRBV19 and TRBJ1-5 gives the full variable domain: DGGITQSPKYLFRKEGQNVTLSCEQNLNHDAMYWYRQDPGQGLRLIYYSQIVNDFQKGDIAEGYSVSREKKESFPLTVTSAQKNPTAFYLCASSKGQSYNQPQHFGDGTRLSIL.

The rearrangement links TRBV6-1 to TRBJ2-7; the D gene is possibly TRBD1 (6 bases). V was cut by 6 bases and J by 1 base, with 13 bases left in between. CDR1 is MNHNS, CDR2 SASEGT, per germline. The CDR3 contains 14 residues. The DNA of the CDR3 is TGTGCCAGCAGAGACGACAGGAGATCCTACGAGCAGTACTTC. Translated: CASRDDRRSYEQYF.

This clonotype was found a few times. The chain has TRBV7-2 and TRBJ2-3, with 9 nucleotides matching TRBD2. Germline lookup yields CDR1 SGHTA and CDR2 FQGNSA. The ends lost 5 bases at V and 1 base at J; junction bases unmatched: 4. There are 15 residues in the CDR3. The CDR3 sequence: CASSPWTSGTDTQYF. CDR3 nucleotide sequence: TGTGCCAGCAGCCCATGGACTAGCGGCACAGATACGCAGTATTTT.

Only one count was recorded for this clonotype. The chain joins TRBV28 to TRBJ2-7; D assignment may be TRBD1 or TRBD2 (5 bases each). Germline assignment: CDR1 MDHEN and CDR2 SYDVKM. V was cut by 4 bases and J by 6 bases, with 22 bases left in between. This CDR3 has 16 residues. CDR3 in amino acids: CASSSSIGGGPGEQYF. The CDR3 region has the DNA TGTGCCAGCAGTTCCTCCATTGGGGGTGGGCCCGGCGAGCAGTACTTC.

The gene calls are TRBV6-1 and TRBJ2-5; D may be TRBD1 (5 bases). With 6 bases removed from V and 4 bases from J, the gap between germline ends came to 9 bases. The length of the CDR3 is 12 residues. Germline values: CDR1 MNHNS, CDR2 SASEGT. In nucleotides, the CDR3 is TGTGCCAGCAGCGACAGCCCAGAGACCCAGTACTTC. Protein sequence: CASSDSPETQYF.

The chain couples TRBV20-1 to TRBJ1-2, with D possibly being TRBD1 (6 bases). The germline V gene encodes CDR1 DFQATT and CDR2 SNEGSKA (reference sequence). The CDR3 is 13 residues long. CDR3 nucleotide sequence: TGCCTCTTCAAGGGGGTAGGCGACTATGGCTACACCTTC. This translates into CLFKGVGDYGYTF.

The CDR3 is CSARDGGTYGYTF. In DNA form, the CDR3 reads TGCAGTGCTAGAGATGGGGGAACCTATGGCTACACCTTC. This chain uses TRBV20-1 with TRBJ1-2, with a weak D call TRBD1 (5 bases). Trimming removed 0 bases at V and 4 bases at J, with 9 bases between. The CDR3 has 13 amino acids. In germline, CDR1 is DFQATT, CDR2 SNEGSKA (reference sequence).

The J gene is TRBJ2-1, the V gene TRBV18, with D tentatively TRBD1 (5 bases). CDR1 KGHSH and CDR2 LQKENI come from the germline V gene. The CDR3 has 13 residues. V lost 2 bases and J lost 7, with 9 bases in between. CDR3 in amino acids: CASSPGQGNEQFF. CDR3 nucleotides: TGTGCCAGCTCACCAGGTCAGGGAAATGAGCAGTTCTTC. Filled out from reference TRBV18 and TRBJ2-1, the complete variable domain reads NAGVMQNPRHLVRRRGQEARLRCSPMKGHSHVYWYRQLPEEGLKFMVYLQKENIIDESGMPKERFSAEFPKEGPSILRIQQVVRGDSAAYFCASSPGQGNEQFFGPGTRLTVL.

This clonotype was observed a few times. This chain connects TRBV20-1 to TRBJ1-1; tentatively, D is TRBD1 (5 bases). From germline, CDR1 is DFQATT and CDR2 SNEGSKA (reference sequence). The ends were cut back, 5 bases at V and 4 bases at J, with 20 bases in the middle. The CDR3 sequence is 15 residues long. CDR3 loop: CSAGAAGVGRTEAFF. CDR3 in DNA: TGCAGTGCTGGAGCGGCGGGGGTCGGGCGCACTGAAGCTTTCTTT.

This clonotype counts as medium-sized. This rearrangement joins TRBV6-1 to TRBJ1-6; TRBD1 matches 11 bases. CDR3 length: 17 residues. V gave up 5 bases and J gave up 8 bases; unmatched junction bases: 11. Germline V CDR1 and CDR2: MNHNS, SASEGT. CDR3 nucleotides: TGTGCCAGCAGTAGCCCCCCCGGACAGGGGGCTTATTCACCCCTCCACTTT. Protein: CASSSPPGQGAYSPLHF.

The CDR3 loop is CASSWQVFRGRVTGELFF. CDR3 DNA: TGTGCCAGCAGCTGGCAGGTGTTCAGGGGGCGGGTCACCGGGGAGCTGTTTTTT. The chain carries TRBV7-2 and TRBJ2-2; 8 bases map to TRBD1. J was trimmed by 4 bases and V by 4 bases; bases with no gene match: 14. The germline V gene encodes CDR1 SGHTA and CDR2 FQGNSA. The CDR3 is 18 residues long.

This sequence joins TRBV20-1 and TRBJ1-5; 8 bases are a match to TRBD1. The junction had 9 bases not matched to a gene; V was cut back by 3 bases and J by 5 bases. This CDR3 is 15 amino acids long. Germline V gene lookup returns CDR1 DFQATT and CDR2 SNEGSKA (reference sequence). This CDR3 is CSASPRRGRDQPQHF. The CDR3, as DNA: TGCAGTGCTAGCCCCCGCAGGGGGCGAGATCAGCCCCAGCATTTT.

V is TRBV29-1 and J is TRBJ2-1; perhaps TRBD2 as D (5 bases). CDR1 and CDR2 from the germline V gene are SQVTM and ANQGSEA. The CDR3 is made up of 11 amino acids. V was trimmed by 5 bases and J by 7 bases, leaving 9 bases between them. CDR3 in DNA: TGCAGCGTTAATCGAGGGAATGAGCAGTTCTTC. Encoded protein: CSVNRGNEQFF.

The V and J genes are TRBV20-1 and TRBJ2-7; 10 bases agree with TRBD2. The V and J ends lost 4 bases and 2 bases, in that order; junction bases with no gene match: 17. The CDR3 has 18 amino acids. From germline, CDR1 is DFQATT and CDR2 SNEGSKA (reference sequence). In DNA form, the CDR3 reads TGCAGTGCTAATAAACTTGCCTTCGGGACTAGCGATCCCTACGAGCAGTACTTC. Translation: CSANKLAFGTSDPYEQYF.

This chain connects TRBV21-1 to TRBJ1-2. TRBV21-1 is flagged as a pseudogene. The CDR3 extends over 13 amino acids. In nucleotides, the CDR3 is TGTGCCAGCAGCGGGGGGGACTTCTATGGCTACACCTTC. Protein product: CASSGGDFYGYTF.

Here the CDR3 DNA reads TGTGCCAGCACACTAGCGGCCTCCACAAGCACAGATACGCAGTATTTT. Translated: CASTLAASTSTDTQYF. The chain couples TRBV9 to TRBJ2-3, with 8 bases that match TRBD2. This CDR3 has 16 amino acids. V shed 6 bases and J 0 bases; nucleotides not matched to a gene: 9. The germline gives CDR1 SGDLS, CDR2 YYNGEE.

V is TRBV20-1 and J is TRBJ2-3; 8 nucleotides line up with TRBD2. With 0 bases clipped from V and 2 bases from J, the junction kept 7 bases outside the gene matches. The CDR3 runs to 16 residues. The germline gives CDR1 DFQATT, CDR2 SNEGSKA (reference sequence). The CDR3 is CSARDPSGRVTDTQYF. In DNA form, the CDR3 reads TGCAGTGCTAGAGATCCCAGCGGGAGAGTCACAGATACGCAGTATTTT.

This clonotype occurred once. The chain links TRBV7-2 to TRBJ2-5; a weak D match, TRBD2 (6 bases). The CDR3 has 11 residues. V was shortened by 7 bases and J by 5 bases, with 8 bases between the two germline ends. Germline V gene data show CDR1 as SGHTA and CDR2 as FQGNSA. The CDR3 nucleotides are TGTGCCAGCACTGCGGGGGAGACCCAGTACTTC. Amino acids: CASTAGETQYF.

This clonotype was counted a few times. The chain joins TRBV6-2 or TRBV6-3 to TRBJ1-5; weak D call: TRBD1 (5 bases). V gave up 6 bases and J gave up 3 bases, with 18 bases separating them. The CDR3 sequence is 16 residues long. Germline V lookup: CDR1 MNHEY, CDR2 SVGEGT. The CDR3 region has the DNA TGTGCCAGCAGCACCTCGGGGCAGCCTCTCAATCAGCCCCAGCATTTT. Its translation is CASSTSGQPLNQPQHF.

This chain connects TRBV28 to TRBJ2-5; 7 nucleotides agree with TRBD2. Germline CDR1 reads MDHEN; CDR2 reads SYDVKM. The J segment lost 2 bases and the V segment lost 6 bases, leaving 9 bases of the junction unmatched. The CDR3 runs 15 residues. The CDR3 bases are TGTGCCAGCAGCTCTCTCTTTAGCGGGCAAGAGACCCAGTACTTC. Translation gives CASSSLFSGQETQYF.

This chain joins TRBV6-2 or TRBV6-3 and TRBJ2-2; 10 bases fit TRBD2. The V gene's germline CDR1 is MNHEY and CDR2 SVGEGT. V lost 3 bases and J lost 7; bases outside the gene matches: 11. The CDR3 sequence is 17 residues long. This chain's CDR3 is CASSYGTSASRGGELFF. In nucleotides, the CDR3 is TGTGCCAGCAGTTATGGGACTAGCGCCTCTCGGGGCGGGGAGCTGTTTTTT.